This passage covers 27 T cell receptor beta chains from one sample sequenced in a study of shared clonotypes between healthy human individuals. Using immunoSEQ multiplex PCR, the repertoire was profiled, and TCRdb retains in-frame clones only, with some absent. The sample has about 2.3 million clones, approximately 93% seen once. Sequencing was performed on naive CD4+ T cells from PBMCs. Subset in this sample: CD45RA+ positively selected. The source of these receptors is a man aged 18 to 35 in good health. Some clones in this sample may be carry-over from other donors' samples.

The chain recombines TRBV27 with TRBJ1-2; the match to TRBD1 covers 8 bases. This CDR3 is 17 amino acids long. Germline assignment: CDR1 MNHEY and CDR2 SMNVEV (reference sequence). The V segment lost 5 bases and the J segment 4 bases; nucleotides outside the gene matches: 15. Here the CDR3 DNA reads TGTGCCAGCAGTCCAACTATGACAGGGGCCATCCCCTATGGCTACACCTTC. Residues: CASSPTMTGAIPYGYTF.

The chain couples TRBV7-9 to TRBJ2-7; D is perhaps TRBD2 (6 bases). This CDR3 has 15 residues. Germline V gene sequence: CDR1 SEHNR, CDR2 FQNEAQ (reference sequence). The V end was cut by 4 bases, the J end by 4 bases, with 17 bases between. DNA for the CDR3: TGTGCCAGCAGCTCCTATACTAGCAGCAAGTACGAGCAGTACTTC. Its protein product is CASSSYTSSKYEQYF.

The gene calls are TRBV30 and TRBJ1-4, with unresolved D. The CDR3 contains 12 residues. Trimming removed 2 bases at V and 8 bases at J, with 9 bases between. Germline V gene sequence: CDR1 GTSNPN, CDR2 SVGIG (reference sequence). DNA of the CDR3: TGTGCCTGGAGTCCCCGGATCGAAAAACTGTTTTTT. This codes for CAWSPRIEKLFF.

The chain employs TRBV25-1 and TRBJ2-3; D possibly corresponds to TRBD1 (7 bases). Between the trimmed V and J ends, which lost 1 base and 0 bases, there was a span of 14 bases. Germline CDR1 and CDR2: MGHDK and SYGVNS. The CDR3 runs 17 residues. The chain's CDR3 is CASSEWRGDRSTDTQYF. The CDR3 nucleotides read TGTGCCAGCAGTGAATGGAGGGGGGACAGAAGCACAGATACGCAGTATTTT.

This chain links TRBV11-1 with TRBJ1-5, with no clear D. Trimming removed 1 base from V and 3 bases from J, with 4 bases in between. The CDR3 extends over 13 amino acids. Germline V lookup: CDR1 SGHAT, CDR2 FQDESV (reference sequence). As DNA, the CDR3 is TGTGCCAGCAGCTTAGGGAACAATCAGCCCCAGCATTTT. Protein product: CASSLGNNQPQHF.

The chain links TRBV28 to TRBJ1-5; unclear D gene. Germline V gives CDR1 MDHEN, CDR2 SYDVKM. The CDR3 covers 15 residues. V lost 1 base and J 3 bases, leaving 10 bases between the germline ends. In DNA form, the CDR3 reads TGTGCCAGCAGTTTATATTCGGGCTACAATCAGCCCCAGCATTTT. Translated: CASSLYSGYNQPQHF.

The chain combines TRBV25-1 with TRBJ2-1; D remains ambiguous. Germline CDR1 and CDR2: MGHDK and SYGVNS. Trimming stripped 4 bases from V and 3 bases from J, with 7 bases between. This CDR3 has 13 amino acids. The CDR3 DNA reads TGTGCCAGCAGTGGCCCCCTCTACAATGAGCAGTTCTTC. Protein sequence: CASSGPLYNEQFF.

This clone was observed once. The chain combines TRBV15 with TRBJ2-7; tentatively, D is TRBD2 (5 bases). Germline CDR1 LNHNV, CDR2 YYDKDF (reference sequence). V was clipped by 5 bases and J by 4 bases, with 9 bases between them. CDR3 length: 12 amino acids. The CDR3 nucleotides read TGTGCCACCAGCCCCGGGGAGTACGAGCAGTACTTC. Translation gives CATSPGEYEQYF.

Note on this clone: Other DNA sequences of this sample code for an identical CDR3. This chain connects TRBV6-5 to TRBJ1-1, with D unresolved. The CDR3 runs 13 residues. Trimming cost V 2 bases and J 1 base, with 5 bases left between them. Germline V gives CDR1 MNHEY, CDR2 SVGAGI. This CDR3 is CASSYRGNTEAFF. The DNA for the CDR3 is TGTGCCAGCAGTTACCGAGGGAACACTGAAGCTTTCTTT.

The gene calls are TRBV7-9 and TRBJ1-2; tentative D call: TRBD1 (6 bases). The CDR3 has 14 residues. Trimming took 5 bases from V and 5 from J, leaving 15 bases between them. Germline CDR1 SEHNR, CDR2 FQNEAQ (reference sequence). This chain's CDR3 is CASSLSGTTYGYTF. The CDR3 DNA follows: TGTGCCAGCAGCCTCTCCGGGACAACGTATGGCTACACCTTC. The full variable domain, rest sourced from reference TRBV7-9 and TRBJ1-2, is DTGVSQNPRHKITKRGQNVTFRCDPISEHNRLYWYRQTLGQGPEFLTYFQNEAQLEKSRLLSDRFSAERPKGSFSTLEIQRTEQGDSAMYLCASSLSGTTYGYTFGSGTRLTVV.

The chain is built from TRBV6-4 and TRBJ1-2, with D maybe TRBD1 (5 bases). Germline CDR1 reads MRHNA; CDR2 reads SNTAGT. The CDR3 spans 14 residues. The germline V and J ends were trimmed by 1 base and 6 bases, with 12 bases remaining between them. The CDR3 protein is CASSDFPTVHGYTF. The CDR3 DNA sequence: TGTGCCAGCAGTGACTTCCCGACAGTCCATGGCTACACCTTC.

The table lists this clone with a count of one. V gene TRBV5-1 combines with J gene TRBJ2-7; 8 positions match TRBD1. This CDR3 region has 12 residues. In germline, CDR1 is SGHRS, CDR2 YFSETQ. V trimming: 4 bases; J trimming: 5 bases; junction bases outside the gene matches: 2. The CDR3 coding sequence is TGCGCCAGCAGCGGACAGGGAAACGAGCAGTACTTC. Translation: CASSGQGNEQYF.

This chain uses TRBV7-2 with TRBJ2-3; a possible D gene is TRBD2 (5 bases). The length of the CDR3 is 16 residues. In germline, CDR1 is SGHTA, CDR2 FQGNSA. V lost 2 bases to trimming and J lost 0 bases, with 12 bases between them. Here the CDR3 reads CASSLLGVGSTDTQYF. The CDR3 coding sequence is TGTGCCAGCAGCTTATTGGGAGTGGGAAGCACAGATACGCAGTATTTT.

The rearrangement links TRBV5-4 to TRBJ2-3; tentative D call: TRBD2 (7 bases). Deletions cut 4 bases from V and 1 base from J, with 13 bases between. Germline CDR1 reads SGHNT; CDR2 reads YYREEE (reference sequence). The CDR3 is 15 amino acids. This CDR3 reads CASSPTGGGTDTQYF. The DNA for the CDR3 is TGTGCCAGCAGCCCAACGGGGGGCGGCACAGATACGCAGTATTTT.

As concerns this clone: The sample carries other DNA sequences with the same CDR3. The chain links TRBV28 to TRBJ1-5, with a tentative D call TRBD1 (5 bases). The ends were cut back, 7 bases at V and 1 base at J, with 11 bases in the middle. The length of the CDR3 is 14 residues. Germline V gene sequence: CDR1 MDHEN, CDR2 SYDVKM. The CDR3 DNA is TGTGCCAGCACCCGGGGGGGGAGCAATCAGCCCCAGCATTTT. It codes for CASTRGGSNQPQHF.

This rearrangement joins TRBV5-1 to TRBJ2-7; 10 nucleotides line up with TRBD1. Germline-derived CDR1 and CDR2 are SGHRS and YFSETQ. The junction had 8 bases not matched to a gene; V was cut back by 2 bases and J by 0 bases. This CDR3 is built from 17 residues. The CDR3 reads CASSFYTGQGSSYEQYF. CDR3 nucleotide sequence: TGCGCCAGCAGCTTTTATACGGGACAGGGGAGCTCCTACGAGCAGTACTTC.

V usage is TRBV5-6 and J usage is TRBJ2-5, with 7 bases identical to TRBD2. The CDR3 sequence is 17 residues long. The V segment lost 0 bases and the J segment 2 bases; nucleotides outside the gene matches: 10. CDR1 is SGHDT, CDR2 YYEEEE, per germline. The CDR3 protein is CASSLGWPSGTQETQYF. CDR3 bases: TGTGCCAGCAGCTTGGGCTGGCCTAGCGGAACACAAGAGACCCAGTACTTC.

This rearrangement joins TRBV27 to TRBJ2-6; TRBD2 aligns across 8 bases. The junction had 12 bases not matched to a gene; V was cut back by 10 bases and J by 4 bases. The germline V gene has CDR1 MNHEY and CDR2 SMNVEV (reference sequence). This CDR3 has 16 amino acids. The CDR3 nucleotides read TGTGCCACCGGGAGGGGGACGCTCGCAGGGGCCAACGTCCTGACTTTC. This translates into CATGRGTLAGANVLTF. Variable domain in full (rest from reference TRBV27 and TRBJ2-6): EAQVTQNPRYLITVTGKKLTVTCSQNMNHEYMSWYRQDPGLGLRQIYYSMNVEVTDKGDVPEGYKVSRKEKRNFPLILESPSPNQTSLYFCATGRGTLAGANVLTFGAGSRLTVL.

The gene calls are TRBV5-6 and TRBJ2-5; no reliable D call. The CDR3 has 15 amino acids. The V gene's germline CDR1 is SGHDT and CDR2 YYEEEE. Trimming removed 4 bases from V and 0 bases from J, with 13 bases in between. CDR3 region: CASSNLGRHQETQYF. CDR3 nucleotide sequence: TGTGCCAGCAGCAACTTAGGGCGCCACCAAGAGACCCAGTACTTC.

Worth noting for this clone: Other DNA sequences in this specimen translate into the identical CDR3. The chain carries TRBV2 and TRBJ2-7, with 10 bases aligning to TRBD1. Germline assignment: CDR1 SNHLY and CDR2 FYNNEI. The CDR3 is 14 residues long. J was trimmed by 0 bases and V by 5 bases; bases with no gene match: 1. The CDR3 region has the DNA TGTGCCAGCAGTCGGGACAGGGGCTCCTACGAGCAGTACTTC. As protein: CASSRDRGSYEQYF.

This chain joins TRBV9 and TRBJ2-3; TRBD2 agrees at 8 bases. The CDR3 consists of 18 residues. V dropped 1 base and J dropped 4; count of bases not matched to a gene: 14. CDR1 SGDLS and CDR2 YYNGEE come from the germline V gene. The CDR3 is CASSVRGRVSGTSDTQYF. The CDR3 DNA reads as TGTGCCAGCAGCGTAAGGGGACGCGTTAGCGGGACCTCAGATACGCAGTATTTT.

The rearrangement links TRBV6-6 to TRBJ2-2, with unresolved D. CDR3 length: 13 residues. Trimming shortened V by 4 bases and J by 7 bases, and 10 bases separated the two germline ends. The germline gives CDR1 MNHNY, CDR2 SVGAGI (reference sequence). CDR3 sequence (DNA): TGTGCCAGCAGTTTCCCGGGTGACGGGGAGCTGTTTTTT. Its translation: CASSFPGDGELFF.

The CDR3 reads CASSLVQGDIQYF. The CDR3 nucleotides are TGTGCCAGCAGCTTAGTGCAGGGGGACATTCAGTACTTC. The rearrangement uses TRBV7-7 and TRBJ2-4; 7 bases fit TRBD1. Germline V gene data show CDR1 as SSHAT and CDR2 as FNYEAQ (reference sequence). The CDR3 is made up of 13 amino acids. V lost 1 base and J lost 8; bases outside the gene matches: 2.

The chain has TRBV5-6 and TRBJ2-1; D is unresolved. The CDR3 loop spans 15 amino acids. CDR1 is SGHDT and CDR2 is YYEEEE in the germline V gene. Trimming took off 4 bases at V and 0 bases at J, with 11 bases between the two ends. The CDR3 nucleotides are TGTGCCAGCAGCCCCCAGTTTAACTCCTACAATGAGCAGTTCTTC. This encodes CASSPQFNSYNEQFF. Full variable domain (rest looked up from reference TRBV5-6 and TRBJ2-1): DAGVTQSPTHLIKTRGQQVTLRCSPKSGHDTVSWYQQALGQGPQFIFQYYEEEERQRGNFPDRFSGHQFPNYSSELNVNALLLGDSALYLCASSPQFNSYNEQFFGPGTRLTVL.

The chain carries TRBV28 and TRBJ2-1, with 7 bases identical to TRBD2. CDR3 length equals 14 residues. Germline assignment: CDR1 MDHEN and CDR2 SYDVKM. The J segment lost 10 bases and the V segment lost 6 bases, leaving 12 bases of the junction unmatched. The CDR3, as DNA: TGTGCCAGCAGGTTACCGGGAGCGGGACGCGAGCAGTTCTTC. Protein: CASRLPGAGREQFF.

The chain links TRBV5-5 to TRBJ2-7; 7 bases align to TRBD1. Losses at the gene ends were 3 bases for V and 0 bases for J; bases not matched to a gene: 6. Germline CDR1 SGHKS, CDR2 YYEKEE (reference sequence). CDR3 length equals 15 residues. The CDR3 region is CASSYTGVSSYEQYF. In nucleotides, the CDR3 is TGTGCCAGCAGCTATACAGGGGTTAGCTCCTACGAGCAGTACTTC.

This clone was seen once. V is TRBV6-5 and J is TRBJ2-3; tentatively, D is TRBD2 (6 bases). This CDR3 has 15 residues. CDR1 and CDR2 from the germline V gene are MNHEY and SVGAGI. Deletions cut 2 bases from V and 0 bases from J, with 9 bases between. In DNA form, the CDR3 reads TGTGCCAGCAGTTACACGGGGGAAAGCACAGATACGCAGTATTTT. This encodes CASSYTGESTDTQYF.